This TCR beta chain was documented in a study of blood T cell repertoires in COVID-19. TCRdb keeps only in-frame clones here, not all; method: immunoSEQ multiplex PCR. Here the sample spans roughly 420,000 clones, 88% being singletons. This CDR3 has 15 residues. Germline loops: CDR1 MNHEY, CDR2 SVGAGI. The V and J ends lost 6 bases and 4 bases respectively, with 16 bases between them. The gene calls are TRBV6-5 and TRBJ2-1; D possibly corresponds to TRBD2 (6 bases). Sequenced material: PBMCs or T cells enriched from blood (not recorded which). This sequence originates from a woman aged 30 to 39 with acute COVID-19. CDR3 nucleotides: TGTGCCAGCAGGTCGCGGGACGATTCATACAATGAGCAGTTCTTC. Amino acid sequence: CASRSRDDSYNEQFF.